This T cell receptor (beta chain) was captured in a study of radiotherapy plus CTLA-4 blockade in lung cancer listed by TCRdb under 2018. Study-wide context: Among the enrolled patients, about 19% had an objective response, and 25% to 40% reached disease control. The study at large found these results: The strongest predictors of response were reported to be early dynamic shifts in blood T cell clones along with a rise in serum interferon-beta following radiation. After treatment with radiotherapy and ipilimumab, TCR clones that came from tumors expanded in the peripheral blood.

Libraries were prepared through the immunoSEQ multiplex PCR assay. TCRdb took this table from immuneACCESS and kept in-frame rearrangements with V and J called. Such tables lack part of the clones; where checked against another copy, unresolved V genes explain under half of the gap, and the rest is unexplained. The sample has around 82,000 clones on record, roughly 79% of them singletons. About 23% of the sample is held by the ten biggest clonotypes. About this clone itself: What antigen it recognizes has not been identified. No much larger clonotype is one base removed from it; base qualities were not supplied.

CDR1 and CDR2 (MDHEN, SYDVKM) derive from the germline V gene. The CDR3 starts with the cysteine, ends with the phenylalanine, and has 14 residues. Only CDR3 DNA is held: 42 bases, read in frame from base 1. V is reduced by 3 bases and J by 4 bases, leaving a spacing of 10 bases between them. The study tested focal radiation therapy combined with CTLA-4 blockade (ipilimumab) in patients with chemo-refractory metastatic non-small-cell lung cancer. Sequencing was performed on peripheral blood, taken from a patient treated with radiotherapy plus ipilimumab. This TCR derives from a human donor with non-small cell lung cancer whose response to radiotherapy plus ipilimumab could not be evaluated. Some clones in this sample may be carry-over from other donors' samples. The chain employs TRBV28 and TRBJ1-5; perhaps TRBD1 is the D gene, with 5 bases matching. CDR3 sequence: CASSFGGVNQPQHF. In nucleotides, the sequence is TGTGCCAGCAGTTTTGGGGGGGTAAATCAGCCCCAGCATTTT.